Following are 13 T cell receptor beta chains from one sample sequenced in a study of blood T cells in healthy people across ages. A J-beta primer mix and a sample-barcoded 5' primer were used in a second PCR of roughly 7 to 12 cycles. TCRdb used MiXCR to reprocess the 5' RACE reads, holding one entry per CDR3 protein. The sample consists of fewer than 2 million distinct CDR3 sequences, approximately 39% of them appearing once. Source material: blood. These receptors came from a human donor in good health.

The rearrangement links TRBV29-1 to TRBJ2-7; no clear D gene. Trimming left V 4 bases short and J 4 bases short, with 11 bases between. Germline CDR1 reads SQVTM; CDR2 reads ANQGSEA. The CDR3 is made up of 12 amino acids. CDR3 DNA sequence: TGCAGCGTTGGAAGCGCCGGATACGAGCAGTACTTC. Protein: CSVGSAGYEQYF.

This chain links TRBV4-2 with TRBJ2-2; a possible D gene is TRBD2 (5 bases). V was cut by 4 bases and J by 5 bases, with 14 bases left in between. CDR1 is LGHNA, CDR2 YNFKEQ, per germline. CDR3 length equals 15 residues. CDR3 sequence reads: CASSLRDARTGELFF. The CDR3 DNA is TGTGCCAGCAGCCTCCGGGATGCCAGGACCGGGGAGCTGTTTTTT.

This clonotype was counted between two and nine times. The J gene is TRBJ2-5, the V gene TRBV29-1, with 9 positions matching TRBD1. The CDR3 has 14 residues. Trimming at V came to 3 bases and at J to 6 bases, leaving 8 bases not matched to a gene. Germline values: CDR1 SQVTM, CDR2 ANQGSEA. CDR3 bases: TGCAGCGTTGAGGACGGACAGGGGTGGAAGACCCAGTACTTC. This gives the protein CSVEDGQGWKTQYF.

The rearrangement uses TRBV4-3 and TRBJ1-5; the D gene is possibly TRBD1 (6 bases). The CDR3 totals 18 residues. Germline V gene data show CDR1 as LGHNA and CDR2 as YSLEER. V lost 1 base and J lost 0, with 16 bases in between. The CDR3 region is CASSQGYRAPLSNQPQHF. CDR3 nucleotide sequence: TGCGCCAGCAGCCAAGGGTACAGGGCACCCCTTAGCAATCAGCCCCAGCATTTT.

This sequence joins TRBV5-5 and TRBJ1-4; D is unresolved. This CDR3 is built from 12 residues. Between the trimmed V and J ends, which lost 3 bases and 12 bases, there was a span of 12 bases. Germline V lookup: CDR1 SGHKS, CDR2 YYEKEE (reference sequence). CDR3 nucleotides: TGTGCCAGCAGCTCGGCAACCGGGGAACTGTTTTTT. It codes for CASSSATGELFF.

This clonotype was detected only once. The CDR3 ends on some other residue instead of the conserved phenylalanine or tryptophan, so this is likely a read error. The chain combines TRBV6-2 or TRBV6-3 with TRBJ2-7, with TRBD2 matching 9 bases. Germline CDR1 MNHEY, CDR2 SVGEGT. Germline trimming cut 4 bases from V and 4 bases from J; bases unmatched to any gene: 8. There are 15 residues in the CDR3. For the CDR3, the DNA is TGTGCCAGCAGTTCTCCCCTAGCGGGGAATTACGAGCAGTACTTA. Translating gives CASSSPLAGNYEQYL.

This clonotype showed up just a few times. V gene TRBV15 combines with J gene TRBJ1-2; possible D gene TRBD1, 6 bases. CDR1 is LNHNV and CDR2 is YYDKDF in the germline V gene (reference sequence). Trimming removed 4 bases from V and 0 bases from J, with 15 bases in between. This CDR3 has 16 amino acids. CDR3 region: CATSTGRTVANYGYTF. The CDR3 nucleotides are TGTGCCACCAGCACCGGACGGACAGTAGCTAACTATGGCTACACCTTC.

The V gene is TRBV4-3, the J gene TRBJ2-3, with 9 bases lining up with TRBD1. CDR1 is LGHNA, CDR2 YSLEER, per germline. V trimming: 3 bases; J trimming: 3 bases; junction bases outside the gene matches: 4. This CDR3 contains 15 residues. In nucleotides, the CDR3 is TGCGCCAGCAGCCAGGGACAGGGAGTAACAGATACGCAGTATTTT. Translated: CASSQGQGVTDTQYF.

This chain joins TRBV12-3 or TRBV12-4 and TRBJ2-5; D might be TRBD1 (6 bases). Trimming took off 6 bases at V and 7 bases at J, with 15 bases between the two ends. The CDR3 is 13 amino acids. The DNA for the CDR3 is TGTGCCAGCAGAAACAGGGAGTTTGGGACCCAGTACTTC. The encoded protein is CASRNREFGTQYF.

This clonotype was recorded a few times. The rearrangement uses TRBV7-9 and TRBJ2-6; D not resolved. The V gene's germline CDR1 is SEHNR and CDR2 FQNEAQ (reference sequence). This CDR3 spans 14 amino acids. Trimming removed 6 bases at V and 4 bases at J, with 10 bases between. CDR3 loop: CASRSGQGANVLTF. The CDR3 nucleotides read TGTGCCAGCAGATCTGGGCAGGGGGCCAACGTCCTGACTTTC. Full variable domain (outside the CDR3, taken from reference TRBV7-9 and TRBJ2-6): DTGVSQNPRHKITKRGQNVTFRCDPISEHNRLYWYRQTLGQGPEFLTYFQNEAQLEKSRLLSDRFSAERPKGSFSTLEIQRTEQGDSAMYLCASRSGQGANVLTFGAGSRLTVL.

This clonotype was counted only a few times. The genes are TRBV29-1 and TRBJ2-1; maybe TRBD2 (5 bases). This CDR3 region has 13 residues. Germline V CDR1 and CDR2: SQVTM, ANQGSEA. The germline V and J ends were trimmed by 4 bases and 2 bases, with 9 bases remaining between them. The CDR3 here is CSVVEVPYNEQFF. As DNA, the CDR3 is TGCAGCGTTGTGGAGGTACCCTACAATGAGCAGTTCTTC.

The chain employs TRBV11-2 and TRBJ2-1; 8 nucleotides align to TRBD2. This CDR3 spans 15 amino acids. Germline CDR1 and CDR2: SGHAT and FQNNGV. V shed 5 bases, J shed 7 bases, and the junction held 10 bases outside the gene matches. Written as DNA, the CDR3 is TGTGCCAGCAGCCCAGGGAGCGGGGGTGGAAATGAGCAGTTCTTC. It translates to CASSPGSGGGNEQFF.

J is TRBJ2-1 and V is TRBV3-1; perhaps TRBD2 as D (5 bases). The CDR3 spans 14 residues. The ends were cut back, 2 bases at V and 8 bases at J, with 13 bases in the middle. The V gene's germline CDR1 is LGHDT and CDR2 YNNKEL (reference sequence). The CDR3 bases are TGTGCCAGCAGCCAACCAAATGACGGGGATGAGCAGTTCTTC. Translated, it gives CASSQPNDGDEQFF.